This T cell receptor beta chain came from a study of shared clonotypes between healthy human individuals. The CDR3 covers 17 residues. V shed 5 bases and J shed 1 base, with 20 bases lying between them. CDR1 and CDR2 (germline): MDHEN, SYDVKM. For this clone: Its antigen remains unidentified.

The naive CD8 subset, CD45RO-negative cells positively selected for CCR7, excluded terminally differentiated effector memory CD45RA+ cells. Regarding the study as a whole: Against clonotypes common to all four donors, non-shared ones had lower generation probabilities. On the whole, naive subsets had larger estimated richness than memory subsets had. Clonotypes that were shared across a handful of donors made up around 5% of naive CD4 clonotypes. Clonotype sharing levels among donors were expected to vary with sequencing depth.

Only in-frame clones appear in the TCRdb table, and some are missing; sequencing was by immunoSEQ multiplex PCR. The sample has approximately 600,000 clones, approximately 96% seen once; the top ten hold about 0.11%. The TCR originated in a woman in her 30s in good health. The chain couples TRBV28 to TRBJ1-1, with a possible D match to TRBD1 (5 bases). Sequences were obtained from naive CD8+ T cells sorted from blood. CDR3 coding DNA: TGTGCCAGCAGTCCACCCCCCAGGGTAAGGACGAACACTGAAGCTTTCTTT. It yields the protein CASSPPPRVRTNTEAFF. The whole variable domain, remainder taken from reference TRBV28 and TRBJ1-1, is DVKVTQSSRYLVKRTGEKVFLECVQDMDHENMFWYRQDPGLGLRLIYFSYDVKMKEKGDIPEGYSVSREKKERFSLILESASTNQTSMYLCASSPPPRVRTNTEAFFGQGTRLTVV.